Listed here are 21 T cell receptor beta chains from one sample, sequenced in a study of T cells in Graves' hyperthyroidism and ophthalmopathy. From RNA transcripts, TCR beta CDR3 regions were amplified. First-round RT-PCR with HTBI primers amplified the TCR CDR3 region. TCRdb re-derived calls from the multiplex PCR reads in MiXCR, one entry per CDR3 protein. The sample lists about 770,000 distinct CDR3 sequences; around 19% were seen once. Sequenced: blood. These receptors all stem from a woman aged 50 to 60 with Graves' hyperthyroidism that later progressed to Graves' ophthalmopathy.

At least ten counts were recorded for this clonotype. The DNA of the CDR3 is TGTGCCTGGAGTGAAGGACAGGGAAACACAGATACGCAGTATTTT. Translating gives CAWSEGQGNTDTQYF. V usage is TRBV30 and J usage is TRBJ2-3, with 8 positions matching TRBD1. In germline, CDR1 is GTSNPN, CDR2 SVGIG (reference sequence). The CDR3 sequence is 15 residues long. J lost 2 bases, V lost 1 base, and 5 bases had no gene match.

The rearrangement uses TRBV19 and TRBJ2-2; D uncertain. The V gene's germline CDR1 is LNHDA and CDR2 SQIVND (reference sequence). This CDR3 has 15 amino acids. Trimming left V 5 bases short and J 2 bases short, with 12 bases between. The CDR3 loop reads CASSLFGGNTGELFF. The DNA of the CDR3 is TGTGCCAGTAGTTTGTTCGGCGGCAACACCGGGGAGCTGTTTTTT.

The chain uses TRBV15 and TRBJ1-2; TRBD1 agrees at 9 bases. Germline lookup yields CDR1 LNHNV and CDR2 YYDKDF (reference sequence). The CDR3 covers 17 residues. V dropped 5 bases and J dropped 5; count of bases not matched to a gene: 15. The CDR3 here is CATSFNRGRELRYGYTF. The CDR3 DNA sequence: TGTGCCACCAGCTTCAACAGGGGGCGCGAGCTACGGTATGGCTACACCTTC.

This rearrangement joins TRBV2 to TRBJ2-2, with TRBD2 matching 11 bases. Germline V gene lookup returns CDR1 SNHLY and CDR2 FYNNEI. This CDR3 has 15 residues. The ends lost 6 bases at V and 7 bases at J; junction bases unmatched: 7. Here the CDR3 reads CASRLAGGPVGELFF. The CDR3 coding sequence is TGTGCCAGCAGGTTAGCGGGGGGGCCGGTCGGGGAGCTGTTTTTT.

The V gene is TRBV5-1, the J gene TRBJ1-2; weak D call: TRBD1 (6 bases). The germline gives CDR1 SGHRS, CDR2 YFSETQ. This CDR3 contains 16 residues. V lost 0 bases, J lost 3 bases, and 15 bases lay in between. CDR3 loop: CASSLGGRGADYGYTF. For the CDR3, the DNA is TGCGCCAGCAGCTTGGGTGGTCGGGGGGCTGACTATGGCTACACCTTC.

The gene calls are TRBV20-1 and TRBJ2-7; no clear D. V lost 7 bases and J 1 base, leaving 8 bases between the germline ends. There are 11 residues in the CDR3. Germline V gene sequence: CDR1 DFQATT, CDR2 SNEGSKA (reference sequence). CDR3: CSGVLSYEQYF. CDR3 nucleotide sequence: TGCAGTGGGGTACTATCCTACGAGCAGTACTTC.

J is TRBJ1-2 and V is TRBV5-5; no reliable D call. The CDR3 runs 17 residues. Trimming shortened V by 0 bases and J by 5 bases, and 20 bases separated the two germline ends. Germline lookup yields CDR1 SGHKS and CDR2 YYEKEE (reference sequence). DNA for the CDR3: TGTGCCAGCAGCTTGGGAATGGACGGCCGTATGGGGTATGGCTACACCTTC. Translation gives CASSLGMDGRMGYGYTF.

This clonotype has ten or more counts. The chain has TRBV7-2 and TRBJ1-1; the D is unclear. The CDR3 length is 13 residues. Trimming left V 7 bases short and J 0 bases short, with 9 bases between. CDR1 and CDR2 (germline): SGHTA, FQGNSA. In nucleotides, the CDR3 is TGTGCCAGCACCCCGACCGTGAACACTGAAGCTTTCTTT. Translated: CASTPTVNTEAFF.

This clonotype has just a few counts. The chain recombines TRBV12-3 or TRBV12-4 with TRBJ1-4; D ambiguous. This CDR3 spans 15 amino acids. The germline V and J ends were trimmed by 3 bases and 4 bases, with 12 bases remaining between them. The CDR3 nucleotides are TGTGCCAGCAGTTTGAAGGCGGCCCGTAATGAAAAACTGTTTTTT. Residues: CASSLKAARNEKLFF.

This clonotype was observed a handful of times. The gene calls are TRBV18 and TRBJ1-6, with D possibly being TRBD1 (5 bases). Trimming removed 6 bases from V and 3 bases from J, with 9 bases in between. There are 14 residues in the CDR3. The germline V gene encodes CDR1 KGHSH and CDR2 LQKENI. The CDR3 is CASSQQVYNSPLHF. DNA of the CDR3: TGTGCCAGCTCCCAACAGGTCTATAATTCACCCCTCCACTTT.

This clonotype was detected only a few times. This rearrangement joins TRBV19 to TRBJ2-7; a weak D match, TRBD2 (5 bases). Trimming cost V 1 base and J 2 bases, with 6 bases left between them. Germline loops: CDR1 LNHDA, CDR2 SQIVND (reference sequence). CDR3 length: 13 residues. In DNA, the CDR3 is TGTGCCAGTAGTATAGCCGGGACCTACGAGCAGTACTTC. It specifies CASSIAGTYEQYF. The variable domain in full, with the rest retrieved from reference TRBV19 and TRBJ2-7, is DGGITQSPKYLFRKEGQNVTLSCEQNLNHDAMYWYRQDPGQGLRLIYYSQIVNDFQKGDIAEGYSVSREKKESFPLTVTSAQKNPTAFYLCASSIAGTYEQYFGPGTRLTVT.

Regarding this clonotype: A read error may produce the germline difference seen at one junction end. The CDR3 reads CASSREPGQGFEQFF. The CDR3 nucleotides are TGTGCCAGCAGCCGAGAACCGGGACAGGGGTTTGAGCAGTTCTTC. This chain links TRBV5-1 with TRBJ2-1; 10 nucleotides line up with TRBD1. The germline CDR1 and CDR2 sequences are SGHRS and YFSETQ. CDR3 length equals 15 residues.

On this clonotype itself: A much larger clone is a single base away; this may be a read error. The V gene is TRBV11-2, the J gene TRBJ1-3; weak D call: TRBD1 (6 bases). The germline CDR1 and CDR2 sequences are SGHAT and FQNNGV. This CDR3 is 15 amino acids long. CDR3 loop: CASSFVSGLQGTTYF. DNA of the CDR3: TGTGCCAGCAGCTTCGTCTCAGGCCTTCAGGGGACCACATATTTT.

This chain joins TRBV6-1 and TRBJ1-3; no clear D gene. This CDR3 has 16 amino acids. Germline V gives CDR1 MNHNS, CDR2 SASEGT. Trimming took 6 bases from V and 0 from J, leaving 15 bases between them. The CDR3 DNA reads TGTGCCAGCAGAACGAGACGGAGGAGCTCTGGAAACACCATATATTTT. It is translated as CASRTRRRSSGNTIYF.

This clonotype was observed a few times. At one of its ends the junction is not consistent with the germline gene, which may arise from a read error. This chain connects TRBV11-2 to TRBJ2-2; 9 nucleotides agree with TRBD1. The CDR3 runs 16 residues. Germline V gene lookup returns CDR1 SGHAT and CDR2 FQNNGV. The CDR3 coding sequence is TGTGCCAGCAGCATTGGACAGGGGTTGAACACCGGGGAGCCGTTTTTT. Amino acid sequence: CASSIGQGLNTGEPFF.

The chain carries TRBV5-1 and TRBJ2-6; D uncertain. Trimming took off 0 bases at V and 1 base at J, with 11 bases between the two ends. Germline values: CDR1 SGHRS, CDR2 YFSETQ. The CDR3 loop spans 17 amino acids. The CDR3 here is CASSLEVLTSGANVLTF. The CDR3 DNA reads as TGCGCCAGCAGCTTGGAGGTCCTTACTTCTGGGGCCAACGTCCTGACTTTC.

As concerns this clonotype: The junction and the germline gene differ at one end; a read error may be behind it. The gene calls are TRBV12-3 or TRBV12-4 and TRBJ2-2; perhaps D is TRBD1 or TRBD2 (6 bases each). The CDR3 covers 17 residues. The chain's CDR3 is CASSLRGRTLNTGELSF. DNA of the CDR3: TGTGCCAGCAGTTTAAGGGGGAGGACTTTGAACACCGGGGAGCTGTCTTTT.

This clonotype was seen repeatedly, ten times or more. The rearrangement uses TRBV11-2 and TRBJ1-1; weak D call: TRBD1 (6 bases). Germline V gene lookup returns CDR1 SGHAT and CDR2 FQNNGV. The CDR3 has 16 amino acids. The V end lost 2 bases, the J end lost 5 bases, and 18 bases lay between the germline ends. The CDR3 nucleotides read TGTGCCAGCAGCTTATTCCCTGTAGGGGGGAGAACTGAAGCTTTCTTT. Amino acid sequence: CASSLFPVGGRTEAFF.

The table lists this clonotype with a few counts. The chain joins TRBV27 to TRBJ1-1; no firm D call. The CDR3 covers 15 residues. The V end was cut by 0 bases, the J end by 0 bases, with 8 bases between. CDR1 and CDR2 from the germline V gene are MNHEY and SMNVEV (reference sequence). CDR3 protein: CASSLSIGLNTEAFF. The DNA for the CDR3 is TGTGCCAGCAGTTTATCGATAGGGTTGAACACTGAAGCTTTCTTT.

This clonotype has at least ten counts. The rearrangement links TRBV6-6 to TRBJ1-1; a possible D gene is TRBD1 (5 bases). Germline V CDR1 and CDR2: MNHNY, SVGAGI (reference sequence). V shed 2 bases and J shed 1 base, with 11 bases lying between them. This CDR3 has 15 amino acids. The CDR3 DNA follows: TGTGCCAGCAGTTACGATGGGGCTTCGAACACTGAAGCTTTCTTT. It encodes CASSYDGASNTEAFF.

This clonotype was seen many times. The chain combines TRBV6-6 with TRBJ2-7; D remains unclear. Trimming pared 6 bases from V and 2 bases from J, leaving 14 bases between. CDR3 length: 14 amino acids. The germline V gene has CDR1 MNHNY and CDR2 SVGAGI (reference sequence). CDR3 loop: CASSYASIAYEQYF. The CDR3 DNA sequence: TGTGCCAGCAGCTACGCGAGTATTGCCTACGAGCAGTACTTC.